One and the same sample provided the 22 T cell receptor beta chains below, sequenced in a study of shared clonotypes between healthy human individuals. Only in-frame clones appear in the TCRdb table, and some are missing; sequencing was by immunoSEQ multiplex PCR. Here the sample spans about 700,000 clones, roughly nine tenths being singletons. Selected positively for CCR7 and CD45RO-negative, naive CD8 cells excluded terminally differentiated effector memory CD45RA+ cells. The sample was naive CD8+ T cells sorted from blood. Source of these receptors: a man aged 25 to 45 in good health.

This rearrangement joins TRBV7-9 to TRBJ2-2; D unresolved. V was pared by 4 bases and J by 9 bases, with 6 bases between. Germline CDR1 is SEHNR and CDR2 is FQNEAQ (reference sequence). The CDR3 has 11 amino acids. CDR3 in amino acids: CASSSPRELFF. The DNA of the CDR3 is TGTGCCAGCAGCTCGCCCCGGGAGCTGTTTTTT.

The chain is built from TRBV28 and TRBJ2-7; 9 bases are shared with TRBD1. The CDR3 spans 12 residues. Germline V gene lookup returns CDR1 MDHEN and CDR2 SYDVKM. V lost 8 bases to trimming and J lost 6 bases; unmatched junction nucleotides: 5. CDR3 amino acids: CASSGQGIEQYF. For the CDR3, the DNA is TGTGCCAGCTCGGGACAGGGTATCGAGCAGTACTTC.

The chain recombines TRBV4-1 with TRBJ2-5; D is undetermined. Germline lookup yields CDR1 MGHRA and CDR2 YSYEKL. V shed 6 bases and J shed 3 bases, with 14 bases lying between them. The CDR3 is 14 residues long. Here the CDR3 reads CASSGRAWEETQYF. The DNA of the CDR3 is TGCGCCAGCAGTGGTCGGGCCTGGGAAGAGACCCAGTACTTC.

The chain couples TRBV27 to TRBJ1-2, with a weak D call TRBD1 (5 bases). The CDR3 has 13 residues. V was pared by 6 bases and J by 6 bases, with 14 bases between. Germline V CDR1 and CDR2: MNHEY, SMNVEV (reference sequence). CDR3 in DNA: TGTGCCAGCAGGTTTCTAGGGGCTGATGGCTACACCTTC. Protein sequence: CASRFLGADGYTF.

This clone was seen a few times. This CDR3 is CASSSGAYEQYF. The CDR3 DNA follows: TGTGCCAGCAGCTCTGGGGCCTACGAGCAGTACTTC. The V gene is TRBV7-2, the J gene TRBJ2-7; D not resolved. V dropped 4 bases and J dropped 2 bases, with 6 bases sitting between them. Germline V CDR1 and CDR2: SGHTA, FQGNSA. The CDR3 is 12 residues long.

The chain is built from TRBV29-1 and TRBJ2-7, with TRBD1 identical over 10 bases. CDR3 length equals 15 residues. The J segment lost 7 bases and the V segment lost 0 bases, leaving 9 bases of the junction unmatched. CDR1 is SQVTM, CDR2 ANQGSEA, per germline. CDR3 coding DNA: TGCAGCGTTGAAGATCCGACAGGGGGCCCGGGGGAGCAGTACTTC. Protein product: CSVEDPTGGPGEQYF.

For the CDR3, the DNA is TGTGCCAGCAGCAGCCCGGGAGTTACAGATACGCAGTATTTT. The encoded protein is CASSSPGVTDTQYF. The chain is built from TRBV5-8 and TRBJ2-3, with D tentatively TRBD2 (6 bases). Per germline, CDR1 SGHTS and CDR2 YDEGEE. Trimming left V 4 bases short and J 3 bases short, with 12 bases between. This CDR3 is 14 amino acids long.

This clone was observed a single time. The genes are TRBV4-1 and TRBJ2-7, with no clear D. CDR1 and CDR2 from the germline V gene are MGHRA and YSYEKL. The CDR3 has 14 residues. Trimming took 4 bases from V and 2 from J, leaving 12 bases between them. DNA of the CDR3: TGCGCCAGCAGCCGAGAGACACCCCCCTACGAGCAGTACTTC. Its translation is CASSRETPPYEQYF.

This chain connects TRBV11-2 to TRBJ2-3, with 12 bases lining up with TRBD2. The CDR3 extends over 16 amino acids. V trimming: 2 bases; J trimming: 4 bases; junction bases outside the gene matches: 4. From germline, CDR1 is SGHAT and CDR2 FQNNGV. The CDR3 coding sequence is TGTGCCAGCAGCTTACGGTCTAGCGGGAGGGCAGATACGCAGTATTTT. Amino acids: CASSLRSSGRADTQYF.

As concerns this clone: Additional DNA sequences in this sample encode the identical CDR3. The rearrangement links TRBV7-9 to TRBJ2-2; no clear D gene. The CDR3 consists of 12 residues. Germline assignment: CDR1 SEHNR and CDR2 FQNEAQ (reference sequence). Trimming pared 5 bases from V and 5 bases from J, leaving 6 bases between. CDR3 sequence: CASSPLTGELFF. The CDR3 nucleotides are TGTGCCAGCAGCCCCCTAACCGGGGAGCTGTTTTTT.

V usage is TRBV7-3 and J usage is TRBJ2-2; maybe TRBD1 (5 bases). The V end lost 5 bases, the J end lost 0 bases, and 16 bases lay between the germline ends. The CDR3 is 17 amino acids. The germline V gene has CDR1 SGHTA and CDR2 FQGTGA. CDR3 amino acids: CASSLDRIKANTGELFF. The CDR3 DNA follows: TGTGCCAGCAGCCTCGACAGAATAAAAGCGAACACCGGGGAGCTGTTTTTT.

This clone has a single count. This specimen includes other DNA sequences encoding the same CDR3. The rearrangement uses TRBV7-9 and TRBJ2-6; D is undetermined. V lost 2 bases, J lost 2 bases, and 1 base lay in between. The germline V gene has CDR1 SEHNR and CDR2 FQNEAQ (reference sequence). This CDR3 contains 13 residues. The CDR3, as DNA: TGTGCCAGCAGCTTAACTGGGGCCAACGTCCTGACTTTC. This gives the protein CASSLTGANVLTF.

The chain uses TRBV29-1 and TRBJ1-2; no clear D. The V gene's germline CDR1 is SQVTM and CDR2 ANQGSEA. This CDR3 comprises 12 residues. V gave up 0 bases and J gave up 4 bases, with 6 bases separating them. CDR3 sequence: CSVEEDTYGYTF. DNA for the CDR3: TGCAGCGTTGAAGAAGACACCTATGGCTACACCTTC. The variable domain in full, completed from reference TRBV29-1 and TRBJ1-2, reads SAVISQKPSRDICQRGTSLTIQCQVDSQVTMMFWYRQQPGQSLTLIATANQGSEATYESGFVIDKFPISRPNLTFSTLTVSNMSPEDSSIYLCSVEEDTYGYTFGSGTRLTVV.

The chain has TRBV25-1 and TRBJ2-3; 10 bases line up with TRBD2. The CDR3 sequence is 15 residues long. The junction had 6 bases not matched to a gene; V was cut back by 7 bases and J by 2 bases. The germline gives CDR1 MGHDK, CDR2 SYGVNS. CDR3 DNA: TGTGCCAGCAACCCTAGCGGGAGTTACACAGATACGCAGTATTTT. This encodes CASNPSGSYTDTQYF.

The CDR3: CASSTTGELFF. For the CDR3, the DNA is TGTGCCAGCAGCACCACCGGGGAGCTGTTTTTT. The chain links TRBV7-3 to TRBJ2-2; D not resolved. V shed 5 bases and J shed 4 bases, with 2 bases lying between them. The CDR3 consists of 11 residues. In germline, CDR1 is SGHTA, CDR2 FQGTGA.

The rearrangement joins TRBV13 to TRBJ2-1; 12 bases agree with TRBD2. The CDR3 has 15 amino acids. With 5 bases clipped from V and 6 bases from J, the junction kept 5 bases outside the gene matches. The germline V gene has CDR1 PRHDT and CDR2 FYEKMQ (reference sequence). CDR3 region: CASSRLAGDTNEQFF. In nucleotides, the CDR3 is TGTGCCAGCAGCCGACTAGCGGGAGATACCAATGAGCAGTTCTTC.

The V call is TRBV10-1, the J call TRBJ2-7; D uncertain. V dropped 0 bases and J dropped 3 bases, with 3 bases sitting between them. Germline V CDR1 and CDR2: WNHNN, SYGVQD (reference sequence). CDR3 length: 12 residues. The CDR3 loop reads CASSESFYEQYF. In DNA form, the CDR3 reads TGCGCCAGCAGTGAGTCGTTCTACGAGCAGTACTTC.

This clone is a singleton in its sample. The chain recombines TRBV27 with TRBJ2-1, with 7 bases lining up with TRBD1. V gave up 5 bases and J gave up 9 bases; unmatched junction bases: 4. Germline lookup yields CDR1 MNHEY and CDR2 SMNVEV (reference sequence). The CDR3 has 12 amino acids. The CDR3 is CASSLPGGEQFF. DNA for the CDR3: TGTGCCAGCAGTCTCCCAGGGGGTGAGCAGTTCTTC.

This clone was found a few times. The V call is TRBV4-1, the J call TRBJ2-6; TRBD1 might be the D (5 bases). Trimming left V 1 base short and J 4 bases short, with 8 bases between. The V gene's germline CDR1 is MGHRA and CDR2 YSYEKL. The CDR3 is made up of 15 amino acids. The CDR3 DNA follows: TGCGCCAGCAGCCAAGTAGGGGTCGGGGCCAACGTCCTGACTTTC. This gives the protein CASSQVGVGANVLTF.

The genes are TRBV9 and TRBJ2-3, with 9 nucleotides matching TRBD1. With V trimmed by 1 base and J by 2 bases, 8 bases remained unmatched. Looked up from germline, CDR1 is SGDLS and CDR2 is YYNGEE. This CDR3 comprises 17 residues. CDR3 loop: CASSVSLDRGDTDTQYF. For the CDR3, the DNA is TGTGCCAGCAGCGTATCACTGGACAGGGGCGACACAGATACGCAGTATTTT.

The V call is TRBV7-9, the J call TRBJ1-4; 8 positions match TRBD1. The CDR3 is made up of 15 amino acids. Germline V lookup: CDR1 SEHNR, CDR2 FQNEAQ (reference sequence). The ends lost 4 bases at V and 6 bases at J; junction bases unmatched: 7. As DNA, the CDR3 is TGTGCCAGCAGCTCCGGGACAGGACCGTATGAAAAACTGTTTTTT. This codes for CASSSGTGPYEKLFF.

V gene TRBV28 combines with J gene TRBJ2-5; D gene ambiguous. The V end lost 4 bases, the J end lost 5 bases, and 11 bases lay between the germline ends. Per the germline V gene, CDR1 is MDHEN and CDR2 is SYDVKM. The CDR3 has 13 residues. CDR3 amino acids: CASSYGTHETQYF. The DNA of the CDR3 is TGTGCCAGCAGTTACGGCACCCACGAGACCCAGTACTTC. Filled out from reference TRBV28 and TRBJ2-5, the complete variable domain reads DVKVTQSSRYLVKRTGEKVFLECVQDMDHENMFWYRQDPGLGLRLIYFSYDVKMKEKGDIPEGYSVSREKKERFSLILESASTNQTSMYLCASSYGTHETQYFGPGTRLLVL.